This T cell receptor (beta chain) is from a study of T-cell reconstitution after alpha-beta-depleted transplantation in children. During its preparation, the TCRbeta library received unique molecular identifiers. TCRdb fed the PCR reads into MiXCR, producing one record per CDR3 protein. This table has around 480,000 distinct CDR3 sequences, approximately 32% appearing once. This clonotype was picked up a small number of times. The CDR3 spans 16 residues. Trimming removed 2 bases from V and 4 bases from J, with 17 bases in between. CDR1 SGHTA and CDR2 FQGNSA come from the germline V gene. The sequencing used PBMCs from the stem cell graft donor, collected from the stem cell graft. The source is a human donor who donated a stem cell graft to a child with aplastic anemia. This sequence joins TRBV7-2 and TRBJ2-5; possible D gene TRBD2, 5 bases. The DNA for the CDR3 is TGTGCCAGCAGCTTATCTTGGACGGCCGAGGGAGAGACCCAGTACTTC. Its protein product is CASSLSWTAEGETQYF.